A single sample gave rise to the 6 T cell receptor beta chains below, sequenced in a study of shared clonotypes between healthy human individuals. Assay used: immunoSEQ multiplex PCR; TCRdb lists only in-frame clones, some missing. The sample has roughly 2,000,000 clones; about 95% are singletons. Naive CD8 populations comprised CD45RO-negative cells positively selected for CCR7, excluding terminally differentiated effector memory CD45RA+ cells. Sequencing was carried out using naive CD8+ T cells sorted from blood. The receptors derive from a man aged 18 to 35 in good health.

This clone showed up just once. The chain joins TRBV5-1 to TRBJ2-1, with TRBD2 matching 10 bases. The V gene's germline CDR1 is SGHRS and CDR2 YFSETQ. The ends lost 2 bases at V and 8 bases at J; junction bases unmatched: 10. The CDR3 consists of 16 residues. The CDR3 spells CASSFTVTSGFDEQFF. As DNA, the CDR3 is TGCGCCAGCAGCTTTACAGTGACTAGCGGGTTCGATGAGCAGTTCTTC.

The chain links TRBV6-6 to TRBJ2-2; possibly TRBD2 for D (6 bases). The CDR3 runs to 14 residues. Trimming took 6 bases from V and 2 from J, leaving 10 bases between them. Germline CDR1 and CDR2: MNHNY and SVGAGI (reference sequence). CDR3 loop: CASSNGGNTGELFF. The DNA of the CDR3 is TGTGCCAGCAGCAACGGGGGAAACACCGGGGAGCTGTTTTTT.

The chain links TRBV15 to TRBJ2-2; 11 nucleotides match TRBD2. Germline V gene lookup returns CDR1 LNHNV and CDR2 YYDKDF (reference sequence). The V and J ends lost 5 bases and 3 bases, in that order; junction bases with no gene match: 11. The CDR3 length is 18 residues. The CDR3 loop is CATSGIAGGPSDTGELFF. The CDR3 DNA is TGTGCCACCAGCGGAATAGCGGGGGGGCCTTCGGACACCGGGGAGCTGTTTTTT.

V and J are TRBV5-1 and TRBJ1-5; D might be TRBD1 (6 bases). This CDR3 contains 14 residues. V was trimmed by 0 bases and J by 5 bases, leaving 9 bases between them. Germline lookup yields CDR1 SGHRS and CDR2 YFSETQ. CDR3 amino acids: CASSLEGGYQPQHF. For the CDR3, the DNA is TGCGCCAGCAGCTTGGAAGGGGGTTATCAGCCCCAGCATTTT. Based on the CDR3 plus reference TRBV5-1 and TRBJ1-5, the full variable domain is KAGVTQTPRYLIKTRGQQVTLSCSPISGHRSVSWYQQTPGQGLQFLFEYFSETQRNKGNFPGRFSGRQFSNSRSEMNVSTLELGDSALYLCASSLEGGYQPQHFGDGTRLSIL.

This chain joins TRBV6-6 and TRBJ2-1; D call uncertain. Trimming left V 2 bases short and J 8 bases short, with 16 bases between. The CDR3 runs 15 residues. Germline V lookup: CDR1 MNHNY, CDR2 SVGAGI (reference sequence). CDR3 region: CASSYLSMLGDEQFF. DNA for the CDR3: TGTGCCAGCAGTTACCTCAGTATGTTGGGCGATGAGCAGTTCTTC.

On this clone: The same CDR3 also results from other DNA sequences found in this sample. This chain uses TRBV7-3 with TRBJ2-2; D not certain. The length of the CDR3 is 12 residues. Per the germline V gene, CDR1 is SGHTA and CDR2 is FQGTGA. V was shortened by 2 bases and J by 6 bases, with 4 bases between the two germline ends. CDR3 sequence reads: CASSLGAGELFF. In DNA form, the CDR3 reads TGTGCCAGCAGCTTAGGAGCCGGGGAGCTGTTTTTT.